This record covers a single T cell receptor beta chain. Its antigen is unknown. This sample was taken from a study of CD8+ T cells in alopecia areata. Study-level points and caveats: Normal scalp had lower clonality than lesional scalp, with alopecia totalis/universalis lesions showing this most strongly. Sharing of TCR sequences between patients (possibly for HLA-related reasons) was less clear than in mice. In scalp samples, resident alphabeta T cells of normal skin are also sequenced.

CDR1 and CDR2 (germline): MDHEN, SYDVKM. The CDR3 is 15 amino acids. V lost 7 bases to trimming and J lost 5 bases, with 20 bases between them. Cell sorting was applied to PBMCs, and CD4+ and CD8+ T cells were collected. Following extraction, RNA underwent reverse transcription to cDNA, which served as the sequencing template. Sequenced by immunoSEQ multiplex PCR; TCRdb stores in-frame clones only, minus some. The sample carries more than 95,000 clones, about 61% recorded once. The source is a human donor in good health. V and J are TRBV28 and TRBJ1-2; D gene uncertain. The source material was CD4+ T cells sorted from blood. This CDR3 is CASIGSFSGSYGYTF. CDR3 in DNA: TGTGCCAGCATCGGCTCCTTCTCCGGGTCGTATGGCTACACCTTC.